One sample yielded the 23 T cell receptor beta chains listed below, sequenced in a study of blood T cells in healthy people across ages. For the second PCR, which ran for about 7 to 11 cycles, a sample-barcoded 5' primer and a J-beta primer mix were used. From the 5' RACE reads, TCRdb called clonotypes with MiXCR, one entry per CDR3 protein. The data contain about 800,000 distinct CDR3 sequences, 20% to 30% of them singletons. The sample was also reused in another study, on T cells of mothers and their children.

Sequenced material: blood. These receptors all stem from a boy between 5 and 17 years old in good health.

The chain employs TRBV28 and TRBJ1-5; weak D call: TRBD1 (5 bases). Germline-derived CDR1 and CDR2 are MDHEN and SYDVKM. The V end lost 0 bases, the J end lost 0 bases, and 12 bases lay between the germline ends. The CDR3 is 17 amino acids. CDR3: CASSLWGRVYSNQPQHF. The CDR3 DNA reads TGTGCCAGCAGTTTATGGGGCAGGGTCTATAGCAATCAGCCCCAGCATTTT. The variable domain in full, completed from reference TRBV28 and TRBJ1-5, reads DVKVTQSSRYLVKRTGEKVFLECVQDMDHENMFWYRQDPGLGLRLIYFSYDVKMKEKGDIPEGYSVSREKKERFSLILESASTNQTSMYLCASSLWGRVYSNQPQHFGDGTRLSIL.

The gene calls are TRBV20-1 and TRBJ2-4, with 9 bases identical to TRBD1. CDR3 length: 19 amino acids. From germline, CDR1 is DFQATT and CDR2 SNEGSKA (reference sequence). V lost 6 bases to trimming and J lost 2 bases; unmatched junction nucleotides: 20. The CDR3 sequence: CSALTHRGREAFSKNIQYF. Written as DNA, the CDR3 is TGCAGTGCCTTGACCCACAGGGGGCGCGAAGCCTTTTCCAAAAACATTCAGTACTTC.

The rearrangement links TRBV12-5 to TRBJ2-7; 9 positions agree with TRBD1. Germline lookup yields CDR1 LGHNT and CDR2 FRNRAP. V trimming: 9 bases; J trimming: 6 bases; junction bases outside the gene matches: 12. This CDR3 comprises 14 residues. CDR3: CARGKTGGVCEQYF. Here the CDR3 DNA reads TGTGCTAGAGGAAAGACAGGGGGGGTCTGCGAGCAGTACTTC.

CDR3 protein: CSARSHDRDYEQYF. The DNA of the CDR3 is TGCAGTGCTAGAAGTCATGACAGGGACTACGAGCAGTACTTC. This sequence joins TRBV20-1 and TRBJ2-5; 7 bases match TRBD1. The J call is in doubt because the DNA end fits TRBJ2-7 better. The CDR3 totals 14 residues. Germline CDR1 is DFQATT and CDR2 is SNEGSKA (reference sequence).

This clonotype was detected ten times or more. This chain connects TRBV4-2 to TRBJ2-7; 12 bases line up with TRBD2. Trimming took 0 bases from V and 4 from J; bases not matched to a gene: 7. The length of the CDR3 is 17 residues. Germline V gives CDR1 LGHNA, CDR2 YNFKEQ. The CDR3 protein is CASSQDLAGGLNYEQYF. CDR3 nucleotide sequence: TGTGCCAGCAGCCAAGATCTAGCGGGGGGGCTTAATTACGAGCAGTACTTC.

This clonotype was seen a handful of times. The chain has TRBV29-1 and TRBJ2-5; TRBD1 matches 11 bases. Unmatched junction bases numbered 6, after V lost 6 bases and J lost 0 bases. Germline assignment: CDR1 SQVTM and CDR2 ANQGSEA. This CDR3 contains 15 residues. CDR3 loop: CSVIGTGGYQETQYF. The CDR3 bases are TGCAGCGTGATCGGGACAGGGGGGTACCAAGAGACCCAGTACTTC.

The chain employs TRBV6-2 or TRBV6-3 and TRBJ2-7; no firm D call. The CDR3 is 14 amino acids. CDR1 and CDR2 from the germline V gene are MNHEY and SVGEGT. V was trimmed by 0 bases and J by 5 bases, leaving 11 bases between them. CDR3 protein: CASSYSMTRDEQYF. CDR3 DNA sequence: TGTGCCAGCAGTTACTCGATGACAAGGGACGAGCAGTACTTC.

In its sample, this clonotype was seen a few times. The gene calls are TRBV20-1 and TRBJ2-1, with 10 nucleotides matching TRBD2. The V segment lost 2 bases and the J segment 1 base; nucleotides outside the gene matches: 8. The CDR3 has 17 amino acids. Germline values: CDR1 DFQATT, CDR2 SNEGSKA (reference sequence). The chain's CDR3 is CSARTFSGRTSYNEQFF. DNA of the CDR3: TGCAGTGCTAGAACCTTTAGCGGGAGGACGTCCTACAATGAGCAGTTCTTC.

V gene TRBV7-9 combines with J gene TRBJ2-7; D is unclear. The CDR3 has 12 residues. Germline-derived CDR1 and CDR2 are SEHNR and FQNEAQ (reference sequence). Trimming left V 3 bases short and J 5 bases short, with 8 bases between. CDR3 nucleotides: TGTGCCAGCAGCTTCGACGGACACGAGCAGTACTTC. As protein: CASSFDGHEQYF.

The J gene is TRBJ2-5, the V gene TRBV20-1; 13 nucleotides align to TRBD2. CDR3 length equals 17 residues. Germline loops: CDR1 DFQATT, CDR2 SNEGSKA (reference sequence). J lost 4 bases, V lost 2 bases, and 10 bases had no gene match. CDR3: CSARLPTSGRSRETQYF. The DNA for the CDR3 is TGCAGTGCTAGATTACCGACTAGCGGGAGGAGCAGAGAGACCCAGTACTTC.

This clonotype appeared a few times. CDR3 bases: TGTGCCAGCAGCTTAGGTAGCCTGTCCTACGAGCAGTACTTC. Translating gives CASSLGSLSYEQYF. This sequence joins TRBV7-6 and TRBJ2-7; D ambiguous. Deletions cut 1 base from V and 1 base from J, with 8 bases between. Germline CDR1 reads SGHVS; CDR2 reads FNYEAQ. CDR3 size: 14 residues.

This sequence joins TRBV12-3 or TRBV12-4 and TRBJ1-1; possibly TRBD1 for D (6 bases). Trimming shortened V by 6 bases and J by 4 bases, and 15 bases separated the two germline ends. This CDR3 region has 14 residues. The CDR3 loop is CASRSNRAGTEAFF. CDR3 in DNA: TGTGCCAGCAGGAGTAACAGGGCGGGCACTGAAGCTTTCTTT.

This clonotype occurred a few times. The J gene is TRBJ1-6, the V gene TRBV7-3; TRBD1 might be the D (6 bases). The CDR3 sequence is 14 residues long. Looked up from germline, CDR1 is SGHTA and CDR2 is FQGTGA. Trimming cost V 3 bases and J 10 bases, with 13 bases left between them. The CDR3 protein is CASSFGGAGSPLHF. CDR3 bases: TGTGCCAGCAGCTTCGGGGGCGCGGGATCACCCCTCCACTTT. Looking up the rest from reference TRBV7-3 and TRBJ1-6 gives the full variable domain: GAGVSQTPSNKVTEKGKYVELRCDPISGHTALYWYRQSLGQGPEFLIYFQGTGAADDSGLPNDRFFAVRPEGSVSTLKIQRTERGDSAVYLCASSFGGAGSPLHFGNGTRLTVT.

There are a few counts of this clonotype. The CDR3 coding sequence is TGTGCCAGCAGGGAGGATCAGAAGCAGTACTTC. It encodes CASREDQKQYF. The V and J genes are TRBV6-1 and TRBJ2-7; D is perhaps TRBD2 (5 bases). V dropped 6 bases and J dropped 8 bases, with 11 bases sitting between them. The CDR3 contains 11 residues. Germline CDR1 MNHNS, CDR2 SASEGT.

The CDR3 DNA reads TGCGCCAGCAGCCAAGATCGGCCCGGGACAGGGGGCTTAGCTTTCTTT. Translation: CASSQDRPGTGGLAFF. The chain recombines TRBV4-3 with TRBJ1-1, with 12 bases that match TRBD1. Germline CDR1 LGHNA, CDR2 YSLEER. The CDR3 sequence is 16 residues long. The ends lost 0 bases at V and 10 bases at J; junction bases unmatched: 9.

This rearrangement joins TRBV6-1 to TRBJ1-4, with 9 bases identical to TRBD1. Germline V gives CDR1 MNHNS, CDR2 SASEGT. V lost 5 bases to trimming and J lost 8 bases; unmatched junction nucleotides: 12. There are 16 residues in the CDR3. The CDR3 loop reads CASSQNGQGLWEKLFF. CDR3 in DNA: TGTGCCAGCAGTCAAAACGGACAGGGGCTTTGGGAAAAACTGTTTTTT.

This clonotype was seen more than once but under ten times. The chain joins TRBV18 to TRBJ2-3, with no clear D. The germline V and J ends were trimmed by 3 bases and 11 bases, with 18 bases remaining between them. The CDR3 is 14 amino acids. CDR1 is KGHSH, CDR2 LQKENI, per germline. CDR3 nucleotide sequence: TGTGCCAGCTCACCGCTGAACCCGAAGGATGGGCAGTATTTT. It encodes CASSPLNPKDGQYF.

The sample holds a few counts of this clonotype. The V call is TRBV29-1, the J call TRBJ1-1; 7 positions match TRBD1. CDR3 length equals 12 residues. Germline trimming cut 5 bases from V and 4 bases from J; bases unmatched to any gene: 4. The germline gives CDR1 SQVTM, CDR2 ANQGSEA. In DNA form, the CDR3 reads TGCAGCGTTCAGGGGGTGAGCACTGAAGCTTTCTTT. Amino acids: CSVQGVSTEAFF.

This clonotype was observed a few times. The rearrangement joins TRBV4-3 to TRBJ2-1; D is possibly TRBD1 (6 bases). CDR1 and CDR2 from the germline V gene are LGHNA and YSLEER. This CDR3 spans 17 amino acids. Trimming stripped 0 bases from V and 1 base from J, with 13 bases between. The CDR3 loop reads CASSQDVHRASYNEQFF. The CDR3 DNA is TGCGCCAGCAGCCAAGATGTTCACAGGGCTTCCTACAATGAGCAGTTCTTC.

This clonotype was detected only a few times. DNA of the CDR3: TGTGCCAGCAGCCAGACAGGGTCACAGCCCCAGCATTTT. Protein sequence: CASSQTGSQPQHF. This chain links TRBV5-6 with TRBJ1-5, with 7 bases identical to TRBD1. Germline V gives CDR1 SGHDT, CDR2 YYEEEE. Trimming cost V 4 bases and J 7 bases; bases outside gene matches: 5. CDR3 size: 13 residues.

The chain recombines TRBV13 with TRBJ2-5; TRBD2 aligns across 9 bases. The germline V gene has CDR1 PRHDT and CDR2 FYEKMQ (reference sequence). The CDR3 contains 15 residues. V trimming: 4 bases; J trimming: 4 bases; junction bases outside the gene matches: 7. The CDR3 DNA sequence: TGTGCCAGCAGCTCCCAGCGGGAGGCGGGAGAGACCCAGTACTTC. Its translation is CASSSQREAGETQYF.

The sample holds a few counts of this clonotype. The rearrangement links TRBV9 to TRBJ2-1, with D possibly TRBD2 on 7 matching bases. The CDR3 spans 16 residues. CDR1 is SGDLS and CDR2 is YYNGEE in the germline V gene. V was pared by 1 base and J by 2 bases, with 13 bases between. The CDR3 spells CASSVRGGDPYNEQFF. The DNA of the CDR3 is TGTGCCAGCAGCGTAAGAGGGGGGGACCCCTACAATGAGCAGTTCTTC.

The chain uses TRBV6-2 or TRBV6-3 and TRBJ1-4, with TRBD1 as a possible D gene (5 bases). The ends were cut back, 7 bases at V and 7 bases at J, with 16 bases in the middle. The CDR3 spans 14 residues. The germline gives CDR1 MNHEY, CDR2 SVGEGT. CDR3 amino acids: CASIGGAKREKLFF. CDR3 coding DNA: TGTGCCAGCATAGGAGGGGCGAAACGTGAAAAACTGTTTTTT.